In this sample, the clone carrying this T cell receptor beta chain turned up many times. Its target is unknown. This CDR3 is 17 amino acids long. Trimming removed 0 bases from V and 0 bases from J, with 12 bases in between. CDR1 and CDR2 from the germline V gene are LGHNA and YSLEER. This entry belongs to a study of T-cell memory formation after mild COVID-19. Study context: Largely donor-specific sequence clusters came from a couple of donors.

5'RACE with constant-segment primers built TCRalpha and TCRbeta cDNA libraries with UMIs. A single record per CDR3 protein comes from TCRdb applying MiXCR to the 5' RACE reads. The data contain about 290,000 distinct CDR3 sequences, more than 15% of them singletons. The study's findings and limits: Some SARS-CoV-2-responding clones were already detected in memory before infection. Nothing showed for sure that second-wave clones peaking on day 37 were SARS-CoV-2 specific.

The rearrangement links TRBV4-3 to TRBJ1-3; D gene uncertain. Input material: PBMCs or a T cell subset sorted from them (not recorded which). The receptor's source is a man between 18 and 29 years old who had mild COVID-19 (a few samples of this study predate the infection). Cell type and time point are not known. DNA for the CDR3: TGCGCCAGCAGCCAAGAAGGAGCGTTCCGCTCTGGAAACACCATATATTTT. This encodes CASSQEGAFRSGNTIYF.